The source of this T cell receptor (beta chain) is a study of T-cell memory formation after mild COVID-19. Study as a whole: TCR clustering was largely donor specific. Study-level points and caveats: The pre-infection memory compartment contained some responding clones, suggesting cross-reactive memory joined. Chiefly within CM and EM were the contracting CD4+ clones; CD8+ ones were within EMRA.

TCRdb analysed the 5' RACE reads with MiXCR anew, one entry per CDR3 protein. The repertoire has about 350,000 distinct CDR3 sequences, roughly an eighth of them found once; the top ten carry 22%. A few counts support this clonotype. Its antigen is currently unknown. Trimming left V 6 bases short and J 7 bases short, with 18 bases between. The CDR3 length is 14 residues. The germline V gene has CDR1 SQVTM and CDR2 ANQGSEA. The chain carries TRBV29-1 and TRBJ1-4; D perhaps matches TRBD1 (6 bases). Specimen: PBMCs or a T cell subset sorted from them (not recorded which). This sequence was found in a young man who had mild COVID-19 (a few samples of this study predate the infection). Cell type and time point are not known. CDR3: CSVRPPGAGEKLFF. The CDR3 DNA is TGCAGCGTCAGACCTCCGGGGGCAGGTGAAAAACTGTTTTTT.